This T cell receptor beta chain is drawn from a study of shared clonotypes between healthy human individuals. Sequencing used immunoSEQ multiplex PCR; TCRdb keeps in-frame clones, though not all of them. The sample yields about 2.5 million clones, 92% seen once. From germline, CDR1 is MDHEN and CDR2 SYDVKM. Between the trimmed V and J ends, which lost 7 bases and 5 bases, there was a span of 18 bases. This CDR3 is 15 amino acids long. Sample: naive CD4+ T cells from PBMCs. Subset defined: CD45RA+ positively selected. The origin of this receptor is a man younger than 35 in good health. Some clones in this sample may be carry-over from other donors' samples. The rearrangement uses TRBV28 and TRBJ2-1, with TRBD2 as a possible D gene (7 bases). The CDR3 sequence: CASTIGGGLDNEQFF. In nucleotides, the CDR3 is TGTGCCAGCACCATAGGGGGGGGACTGGACAATGAGCAGTTCTTC.